This T cell receptor (beta chain) was recovered during a study of shared clonotypes between healthy human individuals. Study results and limitations: Some naive CD4 clonotypes, 4% to 6%, turned up in common across a few donors.

Looked up from germline, CDR1 is LNHDA and CDR2 is SQIVND (reference sequence). V lost 7 bases, J lost 0 bases, and 13 bases lay in between. The CDR3 is 14 residues long. The table came from immunoSEQ multiplex PCR; TCRdb's copy has only in-frame clones and leaves some out. The sample includes around 2,000,000 clones, about 95% of them seen just once. On this clone itself: Antigen specificity is unknown.

Naive CD8 cells lacked CD45RO and underwent positive selection for CCR7, leaving out terminally differentiated effector memory CD45RA+ cells. This chain joins TRBV19 and TRBJ2-7, with D possibly TRBD1 on 7 matching bases. The sample taken for sequencing was naive CD8+ T cells sorted from blood. This receptor was obtained from a man younger than 35 in good health. CDR3 sequence reads: CASKGGQNSYEQYF. Here the CDR3 DNA reads TGTGCCAGTAAGGGGGGACAGAACTCCTACGAGCAGTACTTC.